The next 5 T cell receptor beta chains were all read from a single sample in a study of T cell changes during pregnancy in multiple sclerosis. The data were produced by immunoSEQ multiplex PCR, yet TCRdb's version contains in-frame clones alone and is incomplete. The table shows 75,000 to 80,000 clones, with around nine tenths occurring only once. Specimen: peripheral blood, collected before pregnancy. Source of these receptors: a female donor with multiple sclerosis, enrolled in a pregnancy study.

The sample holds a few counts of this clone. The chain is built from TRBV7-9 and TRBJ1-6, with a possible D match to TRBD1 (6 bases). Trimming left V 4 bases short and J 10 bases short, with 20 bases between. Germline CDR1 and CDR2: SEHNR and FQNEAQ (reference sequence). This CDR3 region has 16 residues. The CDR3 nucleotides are TGTGCCAGCAGCTCGTTGTTACAGGGCATCCAGTCACCCCTCCACTTT. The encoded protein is CASSSLLQGIQSPLHF.

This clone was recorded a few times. This chain's CDR3 is CASSFQGNTEAFF. The CDR3 DNA reads as TGTGCCAGCTCTTTTCAGGGGAACACTGAAGCTTTCTTT. The J gene is TRBJ1-1, the V gene TRBV18; D is possibly TRBD1 (5 bases). The CDR3 length is 13 residues. V lost 6 bases to trimming and J lost 1 base, with 9 bases between them. Germline CDR1 KGHSH, CDR2 LQKENI.

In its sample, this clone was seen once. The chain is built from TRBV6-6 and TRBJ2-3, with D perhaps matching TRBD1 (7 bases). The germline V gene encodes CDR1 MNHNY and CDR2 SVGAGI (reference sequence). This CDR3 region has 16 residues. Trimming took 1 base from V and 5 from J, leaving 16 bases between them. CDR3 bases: TGTGCCAGCAGTTACTTCCAGGGGGGTGCAATAGATACGCAGTATTTT. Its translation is CASSYFQGGAIDTQYF.

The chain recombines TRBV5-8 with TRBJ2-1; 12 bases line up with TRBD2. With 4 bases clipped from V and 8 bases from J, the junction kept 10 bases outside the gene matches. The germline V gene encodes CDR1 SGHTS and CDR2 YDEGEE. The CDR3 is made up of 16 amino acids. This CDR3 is CASSAGTSGPSDEQFF. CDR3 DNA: TGTGCCAGCAGCGCCGGGACTAGCGGGCCGAGTGATGAGCAGTTCTTC.

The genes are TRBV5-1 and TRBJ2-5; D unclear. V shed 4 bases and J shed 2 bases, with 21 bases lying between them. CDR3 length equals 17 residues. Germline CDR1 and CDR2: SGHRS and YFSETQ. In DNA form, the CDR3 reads TGCGCCAGCAGCAGAGGCGTGGGTCCCCCGCCTCAAGAGACCCAGTACTTC. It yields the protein CASSRGVGPPPQETQYF.